These 31 T cell receptor beta chains originate from one sample sequenced in a study of T cell responses to AZD1222 COVID-19 vaccine. Sequencing used immunoSEQ multiplex PCR; TCRdb keeps in-frame clones, though not all of them. The table includes under 150,000 clones, around nine tenths detected once. This specimen consisted of peripheral blood, obtained on day 0 of MenACWY control vaccination. The receptor source for this set is an adult in good health.

V gene TRBV7-9 combines with J gene TRBJ1-5; TRBD1 might be the D (5 bases). V was cut by 1 base and J by 3 bases, with 10 bases left in between. This CDR3 region has 15 residues. Germline V gives CDR1 SEHNR, CDR2 FQNEAQ (reference sequence). The CDR3 bases are TGTGCCAGCAGCTTAGGCGGGGGTCTCAATCAGCCCCAGCATTTT. Its protein product is CASSLGGGLNQPQHF.

The genes are TRBV28 and TRBJ1-2; tentative D call: TRBD1 (5 bases). The V end lost 6 bases, the J end lost 3 bases, and 14 bases lay between the germline ends. The CDR3 covers 14 residues. Germline values: CDR1 MDHEN, CDR2 SYDVKM. The CDR3 nucleotides are TGTGCCAGCAGCCAACCGAGGGGCCACTATGGCTACACCTTC. This translates into CASSQPRGHYGYTF.

This clone was recorded only once. The V call is TRBV28, the J call TRBJ2-7; 8 bases align to TRBD1. V lost 6 bases to trimming and J lost 5 bases; unmatched junction nucleotides: 6. Per germline, CDR1 MDHEN and CDR2 SYDVKM. The CDR3 runs 13 residues. CDR3 amino acids: CASRTDRAHEQYF. For the CDR3, the DNA is TGTGCCAGCAGAACGGACAGGGCCCACGAGCAGTACTTC.

The CDR3 sequence: CASRHRGGYTEAFF. Written as DNA, the CDR3 is TGTGCCAGTAGGCACAGGGGCGGGTACACTGAAGCTTTCTTT. This rearrangement joins TRBV19 to TRBJ1-1, with TRBD1 matching over 7 bases. The CDR3 covers 14 residues. The V and J ends lost 6 bases and 3 bases, in that order; junction bases with no gene match: 7. CDR1 LNHDA and CDR2 SQIVND come from the germline V gene (reference sequence).

In this sample, this clone turned up once. This chain connects TRBV19 to TRBJ1-5, with a tentative D call TRBD1 (5 bases). V dropped 6 bases and J dropped 7 bases, with 16 bases sitting between them. Germline loops: CDR1 LNHDA, CDR2 SQIVND (reference sequence). The CDR3 extends over 14 amino acids. CDR3 bases: TGTGCCAGTAGGACGCCAGGGTCGGACCAGCCCCAGCATTTT. This gives the protein CASRTPGSDQPQHF.

This clone was recorded once. J is TRBJ2-7 and V is TRBV6-1; D is perhaps TRBD2 (5 bases). V dropped 2 bases and J dropped 11 bases, with 22 bases sitting between them. The CDR3 length is 15 residues. Germline-derived CDR1 and CDR2 are MNHNS and SASEGT. This CDR3 reads CASSETLRRDPQKYF. CDR3 in DNA: TGTGCCAGCAGTGAAACTCTCCGACGGGATCCCCAGAAGTACTTC.

This clone came up once. This CDR3 is CAWSGWGGSGSFTYEQYF. The CDR3 coding sequence is TGTGCCTGGAGTGGGTGGGGTGGTAGCGGGAGTTTCACCTACGAGCAGTACTTC. The chain uses TRBV30 and TRBJ2-7, with 9 bases identical to TRBD2. The V segment lost 1 base and the J segment 2 bases; nucleotides outside the gene matches: 15. Germline lookup yields CDR1 GTSNPN and CDR2 SVGIG (reference sequence). This CDR3 has 18 amino acids.

The J gene is TRBJ1-3, the V gene TRBV7-9; no reliable D call. The CDR3 contains 16 residues. The germline CDR1 and CDR2 sequences are SEHNR and FQNEAQ (reference sequence). V was pared by 2 bases and J by 0 bases, with 11 bases between. Here the CDR3 DNA reads TGTGCCAGCAGCTTACTTTTTGGGATCTCTGGAAACACCATATATTTT. This codes for CASSLLFGISGNTIYF.

This clone was seen more than once but under ten times. This chain links TRBV7-2 with TRBJ1-4; 8 nucleotides match TRBD1. There are 14 residues in the CDR3. V lost 5 bases, J lost 10 bases, and 9 bases stayed unmatched. Per the germline V gene, CDR1 is SGHTA and CDR2 is FQGNSA. This CDR3 reads CASSQTGELVKLFF. In nucleotides, the CDR3 is TGTGCCAGCAGCCAGACAGGGGAGCTTGTAAAACTGTTTTTT.

The chain recombines TRBV5-3 with TRBJ2-1; 11 nucleotides match TRBD2. TRBV5-3 is an ORF for which the function is uncertain. There are 18 residues in the CDR3. V shed 0 bases, J shed 6 bases, and the junction held 11 bases outside the gene matches. CDR3 DNA sequence: TGTGCCAGAAGCTTGGTAACCACTAGCGGGGGCTGGCCCAATGAGCAGTTCTTC. Its protein is CARSLVTTSGGWPNEQFF.

The chain uses TRBV19 and TRBJ2-1; D perhaps matches TRBD1 (6 bases). The CDR3 extends over 15 amino acids. V lost 7 bases and J 0 bases, leaving 13 bases between the germline ends. Germline loops: CDR1 LNHDA, CDR2 SQIVND (reference sequence). Written as DNA, the CDR3 is TGTGCCAGTACAAGACAGGCGGGCTCCTACAATGAGCAGTTCTTC. Its protein is CASTRQAGSYNEQFF.

The chain is built from TRBV6-5 and TRBJ2-7; the D gene could be TRBD1 or TRBD2 (5 bases each). Germline CDR1 is MNHEY and CDR2 is SVGAGI. Trimming shortened V by 11 bases and J by 6 bases, and 20 bases separated the two germline ends. The CDR3 is made up of 13 amino acids. The CDR3 here is CACPQGRSIEQYF. CDR3 nucleotide sequence: TGTGCCTGCCCGCAGGGACGAAGTATCGAGCAGTACTTC.

Only a few counts were recorded for this clone. The chain employs TRBV28 and TRBJ1-2; TRBD1 matches 9 bases. Germline V gene sequence: CDR1 MDHEN, CDR2 SYDVKM. This CDR3 region has 15 residues. V was pared by 2 bases and J by 3 bases, with 4 bases of the junction left unmatched. DNA for the CDR3: TGTGCCAGCAGTTTAGGAGGGACAGGGCACTATGGCTACACCTTC. This codes for CASSLGGTGHYGYTF.

This sequence joins TRBV4-2 and TRBJ1-5, with TRBD1 matching 10 bases. CDR1 LGHNA and CDR2 YNFKEQ come from the germline V gene. After removal of 0 bases from V and 4 bases from J, the junction contained 3 bases not matched to a gene. This CDR3 spans 16 amino acids. The CDR3 protein is CASSQDRDRGNQPQHF. CDR3 DNA sequence: TGTGCCAGCAGCCAAGATCGGGACAGGGGTAATCAGCCCCAGCATTTT.

This clone was counted once. The genes are TRBV5-4 and TRBJ1-2; TRBD1 aligns across 10 bases. V lost 4 bases, J lost 6 bases, and 9 bases stayed unmatched. The CDR3 length is 15 residues. Germline V gives CDR1 SGHNT, CDR2 YYREEE (reference sequence). For the CDR3, the DNA is TGTGCCAGCAGCCCTCCGGGACAGGGGATGGATGGCTACACCTTC. Translation gives CASSPPGQGMDGYTF. Supplemented by reference TRBV5-4 and TRBJ1-2, the full variable domain reads ETGVTQSPTHLIKTRGQQVTLRCSSQSGHNTVSWYQQALGQGPQFIFQYYREEENGRGNFPPRFSGLQFPNYSSELNVNALELDDSALYLCASSPPGQGMDGYTFGSGTRLTVV.

The CDR3 reads CATSWAGSSNEQFF. DNA of the CDR3: TGTGCCACCAGTTGGGCAGGGTCAAGCAATGAGCAGTTCTTC. The chain couples TRBV24-1 to TRBJ2-1; D may be TRBD1 (5 bases). The CDR3 runs 14 residues. Between the trimmed V and J ends, which lost 6 bases and 6 bases, there was a span of 14 bases. Germline V lookup: CDR1 KGHDR, CDR2 SFDVKD.

On this clone itself: The junction differs from germline at one of its ends, possibly a read error. DNA for the CDR3: TGTGCCAGCAGACAAGCAGACAGGCGATACACTGAAGCTTTCTTT. It codes for CASRQADRRYTEAFF. This rearrangement joins TRBV3-1 (or the pseudogene TRBV3-2) to TRBJ1-1; tentative D call: TRBD1 (6 bases). The CDR3 has 15 residues. Germline V CDR1 and CDR2: LGHDT, YNNKEL (reference sequence).

This chain uses TRBV5-1 with TRBJ1-1, with 7 nucleotides matching TRBD1. CDR1 is SGHRS, CDR2 YFSETQ, per germline. V trimming: 3 bases; J trimming: 8 bases; junction bases outside the gene matches: 7. This CDR3 spans 13 amino acids. The CDR3 sequence: CASSSPGQTEAFF. Here the CDR3 DNA reads TGCGCCAGCAGCTCACCGGGACAGACCGAAGCTTTCTTT.

The chain links TRBV15 to TRBJ1-5; 8 bases line up with TRBD1. With 6 bases clipped from V and 0 bases from J, the junction kept 4 bases outside the gene matches. Germline-derived CDR1 and CDR2 are LNHNV and YYDKDF (reference sequence). The CDR3 totals 15 residues. CDR3 nucleotide sequence: TGTGCCACCAGATTGACAGGGGCTAGCAATCAGCCCCAGCATTTT. Translated, it gives CATRLTGASNQPQHF.

V usage is TRBV30 and J usage is TRBJ1-2; the match to TRBD1 covers 12 bases. With V trimmed by 5 bases and J by 8 bases, 12 bases remained unmatched. Per the germline V gene, CDR1 is GTSNPN and CDR2 is SVGIG (reference sequence). This CDR3 region has 15 residues. DNA of the CDR3: TGTGCCTGGGCCGGGACAGGGGGCGCCTACTGGGGCTACACCTTC. Its protein product is CAWAGTGGAYWGYTF.

This clone was seen only once. This rearrangement joins TRBV9 to TRBJ1-1; D remains unclear. This CDR3 spans 14 amino acids. Germline V lookup: CDR1 SGDLS, CDR2 YYNGEE. V lost 0 bases and J 4 bases, leaving 10 bases between the germline ends. CDR3 in DNA: TGTGCCAGCAGCGTAGAAGGGTTGGGCACTGAAGCTTTCTTT. Translation gives CASSVEGLGTEAFF.

The V gene is TRBV18, the J gene TRBJ1-6, with TRBD1 matching over 8 bases. The CDR3 is made up of 15 amino acids. The V gene end was trimmed by 3 bases and the J gene end by 10 bases; junction bases not matched to a gene: 8. Germline loops: CDR1 KGHSH, CDR2 LQKENI. The CDR3 reads CASSPEGRGRSPLHF. The CDR3 DNA is TGTGCCAGCTCACCGGAAGGCAGGGGGCGATCACCCCTCCACTTT.

The V call is TRBV6-5, the J call TRBJ1-1, with D hard to call. The V end lost 6 bases, the J end lost 7 bases, and 12 bases lay between the germline ends. The CDR3 has 12 residues. Germline V gene sequence: CDR1 MNHEY, CDR2 SVGAGI. CDR3 in DNA: TGTGCCAGCAGACCCCTAGGCGGTGAAGCTTTCTTT. This codes for CASRPLGGEAFF.

The chain combines TRBV5-1 with TRBJ2-7, with D possibly being TRBD1 or TRBD2 (5 bases each). The V gene lost 4 bases and the J gene lost 4 bases, with 24 bases spanning the gap. Germline CDR1 and CDR2: SGHRS and YFSETQ. CDR3 length: 17 residues. Here the CDR3 reads CASSPVGPDAPSYEQYF. The DNA for the CDR3 is TGCGCCAGCAGCCCCGTGGGACCCGATGCGCCGTCATACGAGCAGTACTTC. The variable domain in full, completed from reference TRBV5-1 and TRBJ2-7, reads KAGVTQTPRYLIKTRGQQVTLSCSPISGHRSVSWYQQTPGQGLQFLFEYFSETQRNKGNFPGRFSGRQFSNSRSEMNVSTLELGDSALYLCASSPVGPDAPSYEQYFGPGTRLTVT.

The chain links TRBV6-1 to TRBJ1-1; tentatively, D is TRBD1 (6 bases). This CDR3 has 12 amino acids. Germline V gene lookup returns CDR1 MNHNS and CDR2 SASEGT. The V gene lost 3 bases and the J gene lost 9 bases, with 11 bases spanning the gap. The CDR3 here is CASSDQGGQAFF. CDR3 nucleotides: TGTGCCAGCAGTGATCAAGGGGGGCAAGCTTTCTTT.

This chain joins TRBV30 and TRBJ2-7, with D tentatively TRBD1 (5 bases). Germline lookup yields CDR1 GTSNPN and CDR2 SVGIG (reference sequence). CDR3 length: 13 amino acids. V dropped 0 bases and J dropped 3 bases, with 9 bases sitting between them. The CDR3 here is CAWSVQGFYEQYF. DNA of the CDR3: TGTGCCTGGAGTGTCCAGGGCTTCTACGAGCAGTACTTC.

The chain combines TRBV6-5 with TRBJ2-3; 7 bases fit TRBD2. The CDR3 consists of 14 residues. CDR1 and CDR2 from the germline V gene are MNHEY and SVGAGI. Trimming at V came to 9 bases and at J to 4 bases, leaving 10 bases not matched to a gene. The CDR3 region has the DNA TGTGCCAGTGGGCGGGGAGGGAGTGCAGATACGCAGTATTTT. It yields the protein CASGRGGSADTQYF.

The J gene is TRBJ1-6, the V gene TRBV27, with no clear D. The CDR3 runs 16 residues. Trimming cost V 4 bases and J 0 bases, with 10 bases left between them. The germline gives CDR1 MNHEY, CDR2 SMNVEV (reference sequence). The CDR3 region is CASSYDKNSYNSPLHF. The CDR3 DNA reads as TGTGCCAGCAGTTACGATAAAAACTCCTATAATTCACCCCTCCACTTT.

In DNA, the CDR3 is TGTGCCAGCAGCCAAGACTACTCACTGAGTTCACCCCTCCACTTT. Translated: CASSQDYSLSSPLHF. The genes are TRBV3-1 (or the pseudogene TRBV3-2) and TRBJ1-6; no reliable D call. The CDR3 totals 15 residues. Germline V gene sequence: CDR1 LGHDT, CDR2 YNNKEL (reference sequence). Trimming took off 0 bases at V and 9 bases at J, with 12 bases between the two ends.

In this sample, this clone turned up once. The rearrangement uses TRBV6-2 or TRBV6-3 and TRBJ1-1; 9 nucleotides match TRBD1. CDR1 and CDR2 from the germline V gene are MNHEY and SVGEGT. The V and J ends lost 5 bases and 11 bases, in that order; junction bases with no gene match: 3. There are 11 residues in the CDR3. The CDR3 protein is CASSLGTGAFF. Here the CDR3 DNA reads TGTGCCAGCAGTCTAGGGACAGGGGCTTTCTTT.

The rearrangement joins TRBV29-1 to TRBJ2-4; 7 bases match TRBD1. The CDR3 is 13 amino acids. V trimming: 7 bases; J trimming: 3 bases; junction bases outside the gene matches: 6. Germline assignment: CDR1 SQVTM and CDR2 ANQGSEA. The CDR3 protein is CSAGGRGKNIQYF. In DNA form, the CDR3 reads TGCAGCGCAGGGGGAAGGGGCAAAAACATTCAGTACTTC. Using reference TRBV29-1 and TRBJ2-4 for the parts outside the CDR3, the full variable domain is SAVISQKPSRDICQRGTSLTIQCQVDSQVTMMFWYRQQPGQSLTLIATANQGSEATYESGFVIDKFPISRPNLTFSTLTVSNMSPEDSSIYLCSAGGRGKNIQYFGAGTRLSVL.